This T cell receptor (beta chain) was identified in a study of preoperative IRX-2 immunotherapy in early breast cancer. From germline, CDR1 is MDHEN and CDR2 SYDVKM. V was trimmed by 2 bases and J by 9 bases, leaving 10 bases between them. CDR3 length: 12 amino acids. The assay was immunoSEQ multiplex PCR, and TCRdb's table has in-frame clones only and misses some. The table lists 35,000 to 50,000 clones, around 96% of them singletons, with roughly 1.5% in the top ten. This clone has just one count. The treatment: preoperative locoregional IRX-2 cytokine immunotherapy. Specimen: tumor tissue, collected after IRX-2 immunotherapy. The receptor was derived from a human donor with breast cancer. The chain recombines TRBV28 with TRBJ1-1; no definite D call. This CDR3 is CASSLRARKAFF. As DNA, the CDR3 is TGTGCCAGCAGTTTAAGGGCCAGAAAAGCTTTCTTT.